What follows is one TCR beta chain and its context. Its recognized antigen is unknown. Per-base qualities were not stored, and no clone one base away is much larger. The sample comes from a study of T cell responses to AZD1222 COVID-19 vaccine (TCRdb year 2021). Looking at the study overall: AZD1222 recipients given second doses at about 4 weeks or at about 12 weeks were pooled, since spike-specific TCR depth and breadth were not found to differ between the two schedules. Trial participants were enrolled by age into 18-55, 56-69 and 70-plus year subgroups, with 148, 28 and 57 TCR-sequenced participants respectively. TCR sequencing was performed for about 240 trial participants, of whom about 200 were given two doses of AZD1222 and some 26 were given two doses of MenACWY control vaccine. Results the study describes overall, beyond this receptor: A significant rise in spike-specific TCR breadth and depth was observed after two AZD1222 doses relative to day 0 and relative to MenACWY recipients. The whole spike protein was spanned by vaccine-associated CD4 TCRs, and dominant responses were seen in regions 160-218 and 743-854. Nearly half of unique spike-specific TCRs reportedly recognized epitopes outside regions mutated in the B.1.351 and B.1.1.7 variants. Because no samples from the day 14 peak response were available, repertoires could be characterized only after the peak T cell response. In the small 56-69-year group, the increase in depth fell short of significance, most likely because of low power. Participants were mostly white British, with more females than males. The authors suggested clonal diversity may have been underestimated. Only five to seven AZD1222 recipients were SARS-CoV-2 seropositive at baseline, limiting conclusions about previously exposed vaccinees.

The CDR3 regions of human TCRbeta chains were subjected to immunosequencing. The original methods were these. Repertoire TCRs were checked for matches against a reference library of SARS-CoV-2-specific TCRs that had been generated using the MIRA antigen-specificity platform. Breadth was defined as the fraction of unique TCRs that were SARS-CoV-2-associated, and depth was defined as the fraction of total T cells that were SARS-CoV-2-associated. Each spike-specific TCR was assigned to its reactive spike region and to a CD4 or CD8 class using the MIRA data. Log10-transformed breadth and depth values were compared by one-way ANOVA with Sidak's multiple comparisons tests. TCRdb mirrors the immuneACCESS table, restricted to in-frame sequences. Some clones are absent from its copies; in checked studies, under half trace to an unresolved V gene, and the reason for the others is unknown. V, J and clone size are taken as reported in that table, and D and trimming were inferred from the DNA itself. The sample table records some 120,000 clones; 93% of these occur just once. The ten largest clonotypes hold under 4% of the sample.

The time point label on this specimen signifies: baseline before first vaccination. The vaccinee samples were drawn from two UK trials, COV001 and COV002, one of which was a single-blind randomized controlled phase 2/3 trial testing AZD1222 (ChAdOx1 nCoV-19) in healthy adults. Trial participant PBMC samples were collected at day 0 and day 28 after the second dose for TCRbeta chain sequencing. The material sequenced was peripheral blood, taken on day 0 of AZD1222 vaccination. The sequence was collected from an adult in good health.

The CDR3 loop reads CASSPRVAYEQYF. The DNA sequence follows: TGTGCCAGTAGTCCCAGGGTGGCCTACGAGCAGTACTTC. The V and J segments used are TRBV19 and TRBJ2-7; TRBD1 is a weak D gene call, 5 bases matching. The germline V gene (reference sequence) provides CDR1 LNHDA and CDR2 SQIVND. Trimming takes 5 bases from V and 2 bases from J, and the germline ends sit 10 bases apart. The CDR3 has 13 amino acids, counting the end cysteine and phenylalanine. The read is trimmed to its CDR3 DNA, 39 bases read in frame from base 1.